The 30 T cell receptor beta chains in this list originate from one sample, sequenced in a study of molecular identifiers for immune sequencing clone quantification. Each CDR3 protein gets one entry after TCRdb re-called the PCR reads with MiXCR. The sample lists a few hundred thousand distinct CDR3 sequences, under 25% occurring once. Source material: naive CD8+ T cells from blood, with Jurkat cell RNA spiked in. Subset here: FACS-sorted CD8+CD4-CCR7+CD45RA+ naive T cells. Receptors were obtained from a human donor in good health. Some libraries in this study had Jurkat cell RNA spiked in.

The sample holds many counts of this clonotype. V is TRBV20-1 and J is TRBJ2-7; 7 bases map to TRBD2. V lost 5 bases and J lost 0; bases outside the gene matches: 4. This CDR3 spans 13 amino acids. In germline, CDR1 is DFQATT, CDR2 SNEGSKA (reference sequence). This CDR3 is CSAPGTTSYEQYF. DNA for the CDR3: TGCAGTGCTCCCGGGACTACCTCCTACGAGCAGTACTTC.

This clonotype was detected ten times or more. The genes are TRBV28 and TRBJ2-7; D ambiguous. Germline values: CDR1 MDHEN, CDR2 SYDVKM. The CDR3 covers 12 residues. The V gene lost 3 bases and the J gene lost 5 bases, with 8 bases spanning the gap. CDR3 region: CASSFAKHEQYF. The CDR3 bases are TGTGCCAGCAGTTTTGCCAAGCACGAGCAGTACTTC.

This chain connects TRBV15 to TRBJ2-2, with D unclear. Trimming shortened V by 2 bases and J by 4 bases, and 5 bases separated the two germline ends. Germline CDR1 LNHNV, CDR2 YYDKDF (reference sequence). The CDR3 covers 13 residues. The CDR3 DNA is TGTGCCACCAGCAGAACATCCACCGGGGAGCTGTTTTTT. Translated, it gives CATSRTSTGELFF. Using reference TRBV15 and TRBJ2-2 for the parts outside the CDR3, the full variable domain is DAMVIQNPRYQVTQFGKPVTLSCSQTLNHNVMYWYQQKSSQAPKLLFHYYDKDFNNEADTPDNFQSRRPNTSFCFLDIRSPGLGDTAMYLCATSRTSTGELFFGEGSRLTVL.

About this clonotype: This could be a read error, since a much larger clone is one nucleotide away. The V and J genes are TRBV5-1 and TRBJ2-5; 7 bases map to TRBD1. J was trimmed by 4 bases and V by 4 bases; bases with no gene match: 16. The CDR3 totals 17 residues. In germline, CDR1 is SGHRS, CDR2 YFSETQ. CDR3 sequence (DNA): TGCGCCAGCAGCCCCCACCCCGGGACAGAGGTTGGAGAGACCCAGTACTTC. This translates into CASSPHPGTEVGETQYF.

With respect to this clonotype: This may come from a read error, since a much larger clone is one base off. The chain's CDR3 is CSARGQGYSGAFF. The CDR3 region has the DNA TGCAGTGCTAGGGGGCAGGGTTATTCTGGAGCTTTCTTT. The genes are TRBV20-1 and TRBJ1-1; tentatively, D is TRBD1 (5 bases). The CDR3 is made up of 13 amino acids. Germline V gene data show CDR1 as DFQATT and CDR2 as SNEGSKA (reference sequence). The V gene lost 3 bases and the J gene lost 10 bases, with 18 bases spanning the gap.

This clonotype was seen more than once but under ten times. This chain connects TRBV6-1 to TRBJ2-7, with unresolved D. The CDR3 is 12 residues long. Germline CDR1 reads MNHNS; CDR2 reads SASEGT. V shed 6 bases and J shed 5 bases, with 11 bases lying between them. The CDR3 bases are TGTGCCAGCAGCCCCACCTGGGACGAGCAGTACTTC. Translated, it gives CASSPTWDEQYF.

This clonotype was observed a handful of times. The CDR3 here is CASRPHRGRTEAFF. The CDR3 bases are TGTGCCAGCAGGCCCCACAGGGGGCGAACTGAAGCTTTCTTT. The J gene is TRBJ1-1, the V gene TRBV6-2 or TRBV6-3; 9 bases match TRBD1. Germline values: CDR1 MNHEY, CDR2 SVGEGT. The CDR3 runs 14 residues. V shed 6 bases, J shed 5 bases, and the junction held 7 bases outside the gene matches.

The V gene is TRBV20-1, the J gene TRBJ2-7; a possible D gene is TRBD1 (5 bases). Trimming stripped 0 bases from V and 2 bases from J, with 17 bases between. CDR1 and CDR2 from the germline V gene are DFQATT and SNEGSKA (reference sequence). This CDR3 spans 16 amino acids. As DNA, the CDR3 is TGCAGTGCTAGAGATTTTACAGGAAGTTTACCCTACGAGCAGTACTTC. Translation gives CSARDFTGSLPYEQYF.

In the case of this clonotype: A much larger clone lies one base from this, so it may be a read error. Here the CDR3 omits its conserved ending phenylalanine or tryptophan, so a read error is the likely source. This chain uses TRBV15 with TRBJ2-3, with 7 bases fitting TRBD1. V was pared by 6 bases and J by 7 bases, with 10 bases of the junction left unmatched. Germline V gene data show CDR1 as LNHNV and CDR2 as YYDKDF (reference sequence). The CDR3 spans 14 residues. The CDR3 region is CATRQGPPGHTQYI. In DNA, the CDR3 is TGTGCCACCAGACAGGGGCCGCCCGGACATACGCAGTATATT.

This clonotype was seen only a few times. This sequence joins TRBV4-1 and TRBJ2-3, with D perhaps TRBD1 (5 bases). The DNA end is more similar to TRBJ1-5, so the J call may be wrong. The germline CDR1 and CDR2 sequences are MGHRA and YSYEKL. This CDR3 region has 19 residues. CDR3 in amino acids: CASSQPSPVEDSLTDTQHF. CDR3 bases: TGCGCCAGCAGCCAACCAAGTCCCGTTGAGGATAGCCTGACAGATACGCAGCATTTT.

The sample holds a few counts of this clonotype. The V and J genes are TRBV20-1 and TRBJ2-3, with TRBD2 matching over 11 bases. The CDR3 consists of 16 residues. Germline trimming cut 2 bases from V and 5 bases from J; bases unmatched to any gene: 9. The germline V gene has CDR1 DFQATT and CDR2 SNEGSKA (reference sequence). The CDR3 loop is CSARRWTGTSGDTQYF. The DNA of the CDR3 is TGCAGTGCTAGACGCTGGACAGGGACTAGCGGAGATACGCAGTATTTT.

Many counts were recorded for this clonotype. In DNA form, the CDR3 reads TGTGCCAGCAGTTTGGTGCCTTCTGAAAAACTGTTTTTT. Translating it yields CASSLVPSEKLFF. The genes are TRBV6-5 and TRBJ1-4, with D hard to call. Germline V lookup: CDR1 MNHEY, CDR2 SVGAGI. V shed 4 bases and J shed 7 bases, with 10 bases lying between them. CDR3 length: 13 residues.

This clonotype has a count of ten or more. The chain joins TRBV14 to TRBJ1-2; D gene unclear. This CDR3 region has 15 residues. With 2 bases removed from V and 0 bases from J, the gap between germline ends came to 10 bases. Germline CDR1 SGHDN, CDR2 FVKESK. The CDR3 reads CASSQLQTSNYGYTF. The CDR3 coding sequence is TGTGCCAGCAGCCAACTACAGACATCTAACTATGGCTACACCTTC. Combining the CDR3 with reference TRBV14 and TRBJ1-2 gives the whole variable domain EAGVTQFPSHSVIEKGQTVTLRCDPISGHDNLYWYRRVMGKEIKFLLHFVKESKQDESGMPNNRFLAERTGGTYSTLKVQPAELEDSGVYFCASSQLQTSNYGYTFGSGTRLTVV.

CDR3 residues: CASSPGLEIYEQYF. The CDR3 nucleotides read TGTGCCAGTAGCCCGGGACTAGAAATCTACGAGCAGTACTTC. This chain connects TRBV19 to TRBJ2-7; 8 bases agree with TRBD2. CDR1 and CDR2 from the germline V gene are LNHDA and SQIVND (reference sequence). Trimming took 6 bases from V and 3 from J; bases not matched to a gene: 7. This CDR3 comprises 14 residues.

Turning to this clonotype: An end of the junction does not agree with germline; a read error may underlie this. The rearrangement uses TRBV20-1 and TRBJ2-3, with 8 bases lining up with TRBD2. Germline V gene sequence: CDR1 DFQATT, CDR2 SNEGSKA (reference sequence). This CDR3 contains 16 residues. CDR3 amino acids: CGARDIAGGGIDTQYF. CDR3 DNA sequence: TGCGGTGCTAGAGATATTGCGGGAGGTGGTATAGATACGCAGTATTTT.

Turning to this clonotype: A much larger clone lies one base from this, so it may be a read error. This rearrangement joins TRBV6-1 to TRBJ1-1, with D uncertain. Trimming removed 3 bases at V and 1 base at J, with 18 bases between. This CDR3 is 17 amino acids long. Looked up from germline, CDR1 is MNHNS and CDR2 is SASEGT. The chain's CDR3 is CASSDLIVRLKNTEAFF. In DNA, the CDR3 is TGTGCCAGCAGTGATTTAATCGTGCGGCTCAAGAACACTGAAGCTTTCTTT.

This clonotype was detected ten times or more. The gene calls are TRBV30 and TRBJ2-7, with 10 bases matching TRBD1. Trimming removed 0 bases from V and 2 bases from J; junction bases left unmatched: 4. The CDR3 contains 15 residues. Looked up from germline, CDR1 is GTSNPN and CDR2 is SVGIG (reference sequence). The CDR3 reads CAWSVGTGVAYEQYF. The CDR3 DNA follows: TGTGCCTGGAGTGTAGGGACAGGGGTAGCCTACGAGCAGTACTTC. Complete variable domain (other parts from reference TRBV30 and TRBJ2-7): SQTIHQWPATLVQPVGSPLSLECTVEGTSNPNLYWYRQAAGRGLQLLFYSVGIGQISSEVPQNLSASRPQDRQFILSSKKLLLSDSGFYLCAWSVGTGVAYEQYFGPGTRLTVT.

The rearrangement links TRBV2 to TRBJ1-2, with unresolved D. With 0 bases removed from V and 2 bases from J, the gap between germline ends came to 13 bases. In germline, CDR1 is SNHLY, CDR2 FYNNEI. The CDR3 covers 16 residues. Written as DNA, the CDR3 is TGTGCCAGCAGTGAAGCGCTTTACATGATGAACTATGGCTACACCTTC. Translated: CASSEALYMMNYGYTF.

As concerns this clonotype: A much more abundant neighbour one base away suggests this may be a read error. This is likely a read error, given that the CDR3 carries no conserved phenylalanine or tryptophan at its end. The chain carries TRBV7-2 and TRBJ1-2; D gene unclear. The CDR3 has 13 residues. V was clipped by 0 bases and J by 4 bases, with 6 bases between them. In germline, CDR1 is SGHTA, CDR2 FQGNSA. CDR3 DNA: TGTGCCAGCAGCTTAGCGAGCAGCTATGGCTACACCCTC. Translation gives CASSLASSYGYTL.

This clonotype was seen ten or more times. The chain joins TRBV28 to TRBJ2-7, with 9 bases that match TRBD2. Germline values: CDR1 MDHEN, CDR2 SYDVKM. The V gene end was trimmed by 5 bases and the J gene end by 1 base; junction bases not matched to a gene: 6. This CDR3 has 15 residues. In DNA, the CDR3 is TGTGCCAGCAGTCCCCGTAGCGGGAGTTCCTACGAGCAGTACTTC. Translation: CASSPRSGSSYEQYF.

This clonotype was counted between two and nine times. This sequence joins TRBV24-1 and TRBJ2-3; the D gene is possibly TRBD2 (7 bases). The CDR3 is 17 residues long. Germline CDR1 and CDR2: KGHDR and SFDVKD. V lost 3 bases, J lost 4 bases, and 19 bases lay in between. CDR3 loop: CATSDRHEGGVADTQYF. In nucleotides, the CDR3 is TGTGCCACCAGTGATCGTCACGAAGGGGGGGTGGCAGATACGCAGTATTTT.

In this sample, this clonotype turned up a few times. The V call is TRBV3-1, the J call TRBJ2-7; the D is unclear. CDR1 LGHDT and CDR2 YNNKEL come from the germline V gene (reference sequence). This CDR3 is built from 12 residues. Trimming removed 1 base from V and 6 bases from J, with 7 bases in between. The CDR3 sequence: CASSQGAAEQYF. The CDR3 DNA follows: TGTGCCAGCAGCCAAGGAGCCGCCGAGCAGTACTTC.

As concerns this clonotype: It may be a read error: a sequence one base away is much more abundant. The CDR3 is CASSSTPREQYF. CDR3 bases: TGTGCCAGCAGCTCGACTCCCAGGGAGCAGTACTTC. The V and J genes are TRBV7-9 and TRBJ2-7; D unresolved. Germline CDR1 is SEHNR and CDR2 is FQNEAQ (reference sequence). The germline V and J ends were trimmed by 4 bases and 7 bases, with 11 bases remaining between them. The CDR3 consists of 12 residues.

Points on this clonotype: At one end, the junction sequence differs from germline, possibly due to a read error. V is TRBV7-9 and J is TRBJ2-6; D may be TRBD1 or TRBD2 (5 bases each). The CDR3 has 17 amino acids. Germline assignment: CDR1 SEHNR and CDR2 FQNEAQ (reference sequence). CDR3 in amino acids: CASSLTWGSSGANVLAF. CDR3 DNA: TGTGCCAGCAGCTTAACTTGGGGGTCCTCTGGGGCCAACGTCCTGGCTTTC.

Turning to this clonotype: A much larger clone lies a single base off, so this may be a read error. Because the CDR3 is missing its conserved closing phenylalanine or tryptophan, this is likely a read error. The rearrangement links TRBV29-1 to TRBJ1-1, with unresolved D. Trimming stripped 3 bases from V and 0 bases from J, with 11 bases between. CDR3 size: 14 residues. Germline CDR1 SQVTM, CDR2 ANQGSEA. The CDR3 DNA follows: TGCAGCGTTGATAGCCCGGGCCTGAACACTGAAGCTTTCCTT. This translates into CSVDSPGLNTEAFL.

This clonotype has only a few counts. This chain connects TRBV11-2 to TRBJ2-7; D is perhaps TRBD1 (6 bases). The CDR3 spans 14 residues. CDR1 SGHAT and CDR2 FQNNGV come from the germline V gene. The V end lost 1 base, the J end lost 3 bases, and 10 bases lay between the germline ends. The CDR3 nucleotides are TGTGCCAGCAGCTTAGGGGGGCAAGACTACGAGCAGTACTTC. Protein product: CASSLGGQDYEQYF.

Comments on this clonotype: A much bigger clone sits one base away, suggesting this may be a read error. This chain joins TRBV12-3 or TRBV12-4 and TRBJ1-2; TRBD1 aligns across 11 bases. Trimming removed 11 bases from V and 7 bases from J; junction bases left unmatched: 9. The CDR3 is 13 residues long. The CDR3 DNA is TGTGCCGGCAACGGACAGGGGGCAGGTGGCTACACCTTC. Translation: CAGNGQGAGGYTF.

This clonotype was counted many times. V gene TRBV21-1 combines with J gene TRBJ1-2. TRBV21-1 is a known pseudogene. The CDR3 contains 10 residues. CDR3 protein: CASSNYGYTF. As DNA, the CDR3 is TGTGCCAGCAGCAACTATGGCTACACCTTC.

This clonotype came up a few times. This chain links TRBV6-5 with TRBJ2-7, with 10 positions matching TRBD2. The CDR3 length is 16 residues. V lost 0 bases and J lost 4; bases outside the gene matches: 6. CDR1 and CDR2 (germline): MNHEY, SVGAGI. CDR3 sequence (DNA): TGTGCCAGCAGTTACTCCACTAGCGGGACGGAATACGAGCAGTACTTC. Translation gives CASSYSTSGTEYEQYF.

The chain couples TRBV12-3 or TRBV12-4 to TRBJ1-4, with D unclear. V was pared by 4 bases and J by 11 bases, with 14 bases between. CDR3 length equals 13 residues. The CDR3 nucleotides are TGTGCCAGCAGTTCCCCCCCGGAGGATAAACTGTTTTTT. Its protein product is CASSSPPEDKLFF.